Detailed here is one TCR beta chain. The clone's antigen remains unknown. The record has no base qualities; no much larger clone is one base away. The data stem from a study of shared clonotypes between healthy human individuals (TCRdb year 2020). For the study in its entirety: A couple of women and three men aged 18 to 49 years were included in the cohort. To estimate repertoire size and how much clonotype sharing occurs between individuals, the study deeply sequenced the blood TCR repertoires of five healthy adults. Libraries were prepared and TCR repertoires were sequenced by different laboratories using diverse techniques, in order to increase sequencing depth and limit assay-specific biases. For each donor, CD4 naive and CD4 memory were each given three plates, CD8 naive was given two plates, and CD8 memory was given one plate. Between about 0.8 and 9 billion PBMCs per donor were obtained by leukapheresis. Overall results and qualifications from the work: Sharing across a few donors was observed for about 5% of naive CD4, less than 4% of naive CD8, 2% to 2.5% of memory CD4, and about 0.4% of memory CD8 clonotypes. Compared with non-shared clonotypes, clonotypes shared by all four sorted-subset donors had higher generation probabilities. The genetic and exposure-history diversity represented was limited by the small number of donors. Sampling was restricted to blood, and TCR repertoires in tissue are likely to differ from TCR repertoires in blood. Even with the large sequencing depth, rarefaction of the sorted-subset datasets indicated that sequencing was incomplete. Estimated clonotype richness was generally larger for naive than for memory subsets. Based on pairwise subsampling, the degree of clonotype sharing among donors was expected to be affected by sequencing depth.

TCR CDR3 regions were amplified from genomic DNA by multiplex PCR using the deep immunoSEQ assay. Genomic DNA extracted from each cell subset was distributed evenly over all wells of several immunoSEQ 96-well plates, and each plate served as one replicate. For sorted subsets, each replicate PCR was loaded with about 200 ng genomic DNA, equivalent to some 27,000 T cell genomes. Purified libraries were quantified with a Qubit 3.0 fluorometer, sized on a Bioanalyzer 2100, and re-quantified with the KAPA Library Quantification kit. A separate single-read 150-cycle Illumina NextSeq 550 flow cell was used to sequence each immunoSEQ 96-well plate. Per the original workflow: Because the immunoSEQ output included only junctional sequences and no quality scores, the filtering could not be the same as the filtering used for full-length reads. Sequences were annotated with PyIR, a Python wrapper for IgBLAST v1.9, and V/J genes and CDR3 were assigned using IMGT germline references. Reads were removed for weak V/J assignments (E-value above 1e-6), missing CDR3, stop codons, out-of-frame junctions, or ambiguous translated residues. A V3J clonotype was defined by an identical inferred V gene, J gene, and CDR3 amino acid sequence. Percentage overlap between repertoires was computed as shared unique clonotypes divided by the size of the smaller repertoire. Three approaches were used to assess repertoire richness: RTK rarefaction, the Chao1 estimator, and Recon v2.1 estimates of unobserved clonotypes. For all TCRbeta clonotypes obtained by the gDNA method from a handful of donors, generation probabilities were computed with OLGA. The table comes from immuneACCESS by way of TCRdb, which keeps in-frame sequences with V and J called. Part of the clones is missing from these tables; in studies checked, under half for an unresolved V gene and the rest for unknown reasons. That table gives V, J and clone size, and the DNA gave D and trimming. For this sample there are around 2,000,000 clones; about 95% appear just once. The ten largest clones add up to 0.85% to 1.2% of the sample.

The CDR1 and CDR2 encoded by the germline V gene (reference sequence) are MNHEY and SMNVEV. Ends trimmed: V by 10 bases, J by 7 bases; bases unmatched to a gene: 7. The CDR3 runs 13 residues from the cysteine to the phenylalanine. This entry keeps only the CDR3 DNA: 39 bases, framed from base 1. For the CD8 naive samples, CD45RO-negative cells were positively selected for CCR7, yielding a CD45RA+CCR7+ population from which TemRA cells were excluded. Healthy HIV-negative adults with no recently reported acute infections or vaccinations were included as donors. Only Caucasian adults living in Nashville, Tennessee, USA were represented among the donors. Blood was collected by leukapheresis, and PBMCs were isolated by Ficoll-Histopaque density gradient centrifugation and then cryopreserved in liquid nitrogen vapor phase. Purity and quantity of every magnetically sorted T cell population were checked by analytical flow cytometry. Genomic DNA was isolated from every sorted fraction and measured by UV absorbance on a Nanodrop 2000c.

The clonotype was recovered from a man between 18 and 35 years old in good health. The rearranged chain carries TRBV27 and TRBJ1-6; TRBD1 lines up with 7 middle nucleotides. The sample comprised naive CD8+ T cells sorted from blood. The label giving this sample's cell subset or site can be read as: CD45RA+CCR7+. The DNA sequence is given as TGTGCCACCACGAGGGGGCAGAATTCACCCCTCCACTTT. It is translated as CATTRGQNSPLHF.